The 2 T cell receptor beta chains below come from one sample, sequenced in a study of T cells in Graves' hyperthyroidism and ophthalmopathy. There were TCR beta CDR3 regions amplified from RNA transcripts. Researchers ran a first-round RT-PCR on the TCR CDR3 using the HTBI primer set. TCRdb reprocessed the multiplex PCR reads via MiXCR and lists one record per CDR3 protein. The profile shows around 690,000 distinct CDR3 sequences, under 25% of them singletons. Material: blood. Receptor source: a man aged 25-45 years with Graves' ophthalmopathy.

This clonotype was seen a single time. This chain uses TRBV28 with TRBJ1-1, with D possibly being TRBD1 (6 bases). With 2 bases removed from V and 4 bases from J, the gap between germline ends came to 14 bases. There are 15 residues in the CDR3. Germline lookup yields CDR1 MDHEN and CDR2 SYDVKM. The CDR3 nucleotides are TGTGCCAGCAGTTTACCACAGGGAAGGGGCACTGAAGCTTTCTTT. Translation gives CASSLPQGRGTEAFF.

The table lists this clonotype with many counts. This chain joins TRBV2 and TRBJ2-3, with D possibly TRBD1 on 6 matching bases. The length of the CDR3 is 16 residues. V was cut by 1 base and J by 2 bases, with 13 bases left in between. Germline CDR1 SNHLY, CDR2 FYNNEI. Here the CDR3 DNA reads TGTGCCAGCAGTGAAGGTCTGGGGACAAACACAGATACGCAGTATTTT. It encodes CASSEGLGTNTDTQYF.